This T cell receptor beta chain was profiled in a study of blood T cell repertoires in COVID-19 (dated by TCRdb to 2020 to 2022). About the study as a whole: The collaborator samples originated in the United States, Italy and Spain and spanned the acute and convalescent phases of COVID-19. Samples were obtained from the ongoing ImmuneRACE study (first 160 participants) and from 1,254 subjects provided by 6 global collaborators. The prospective study material was composed of cDNA or gDNA derived from T cells, B-cell-depleted T cells, or PBMCs. The repertoires were released in a freely available public database meant as a resource for research on the immune response to SARS-CoV-2. Where HLA class I and class II types were available, the types were taken from metadata supplied by the sample provider, not from assay-based typing. Subjects who had been exposed to COVID-19, were actively infected with it, or had recovered from it provided the deeply sampled blood TCRbeta repertoires that made up the dataset. Sample metadata almost always included a de-identified subject ID, COVID-19 status, age in years and sex.

Findings and caveats that apply to the study as a whole: The quantity of clinical and demographic metadata differed by source and by participant and was supplied without curation.

From cysteine to phenylalanine, the CDR3 is 13 amino acids long. Just the 39-base CDR3 DNA is kept, in frame starting at base 1. CDR1 and CDR2 were assigned from the germline V gene as SGDLS and YYNGEE. Enrolling through a virtual design, the prospective study's participants ranged in age from roughly 18 to 100 years and lived across some 22 United States geographic areas. Cohort assignment in the prospective study relied on participant-reported clinical history from a screening survey and a study questionnaire. In the prospective study, whole blood, serum and a nasopharyngeal or oropharyngeal swab were collected from each participant by mobile phlebotomists. Additional blood draws and questionnaires over an approximately 2-month period could optionally be provided by prospective study participants. Prospective study blood samples were shipped either frozen or at room temperature before DNA extraction.

As regards this clone: The target of this receptor is not known. Per-base qualities were not stored, and no clone one base away is much larger.

The immunoSEQ Assay, a bias-controlled multiplex PCR, was used to amplify TCRbeta CDR3 regions from genomic DNA. Concerning the study's data processing: Within the assay, amplification of reference gene primers was used to estimate how many nucleated cells each sample contained. To quantify the absolute abundance of each unique TCRbeta CDR3 rearrangement, sequence reads were collapsed and filtered. For each sample, productive Simpson clonality was calculated by taking the square root of Simpson's diversity index across productive rearrangements. In TCRdb, the immuneACCESS table is reduced to in-frame sequences with V and J assigned. These tables do not hold every clone; where another copy was compared, an unresolved V gene accounts for under half, and the others remain unexplained. That table furnishes V, J and clone size, whereas the DNA furnished D and trimming. This sample is represented by some 140,000 clones; 84% of them were singletons. 2.4% of the sample comes from the top ten.

Sequenced material: PBMCs or T cells enriched from blood (not recorded which). The TCR was taken from a man aged 40-49 years with acute COVID-19. Here the chain combines TRBV9 and TRBJ1-2, with the D gene too uncertain to name. The CDR3 sequence is CGPLRRPGYGYTF. The DNA sequence reads TGTGGCCCCTTAAGGCGGCCCGGCTATGGCTACACCTTC.